The 7 T cell receptor beta chains in this list originate from one sample, sequenced in a study of beta chain features in type 1 diabetes. The entirety of the isolated RNA underwent reverse transcription, so expressed TCRB transcripts were sequenced. Some clones are missing from TCRdb's copy, which holds only in-frame ones; the method was immunoSEQ multiplex PCR. The sample includes 120,000 to 150,000 clones, 40% to 60% of them seen just once. The sequenced sample was Tregs from blood. The source is a man younger than 30 in good health.

The gene calls are TRBV9 and TRBJ2-5; possible D gene TRBD1, 6 bases. The germline gives CDR1 SGDLS, CDR2 YYNGEE. The CDR3 is 16 residues long. V lost 2 bases and J 3 bases, leaving 17 bases between the germline ends. The CDR3, as DNA: TGTGCCAGCAGCGTTGTGGGGGCTTCGGGTAAAGAGACCCAGTACTTC. Protein: CASSVVGASGKETQYF.

The chain employs TRBV5-1 and TRBJ2-7; 7 bases fit TRBD1. The CDR3 length is 13 residues. Germline V gene lookup returns CDR1 SGHRS and CDR2 YFSETQ. With 4 bases clipped from V and 3 bases from J, the junction kept 4 bases outside the gene matches. The CDR3 reads CASSHGTDYEQYF. The CDR3 DNA follows: TGCGCCAGCAGCCACGGGACAGACTACGAGCAGTACTTC.

A single count supports this clone. The V gene is TRBV5-1, the J gene TRBJ2-3; 9 bases line up with TRBD2. From germline, CDR1 is SGHRS and CDR2 YFSETQ. This CDR3 region has 16 residues. Trimming removed 0 bases from V and 3 bases from J; junction bases left unmatched: 5. CDR3 bases: TGCGCCAGCAGCTTGGCCACTAGCGGGTGGACAGATACGCAGTATTTT. Protein sequence: CASSLATSGWTDTQYF.

This clone was counted only a few times. V is TRBV4-3 and J is TRBJ2-1; 12 bases fit TRBD2. CDR3 length equals 15 residues. Germline trimming cut 0 bases from V and 11 bases from J; bases unmatched to any gene: 5. From germline, CDR1 is LGHNA and CDR2 YSLEER. The CDR3 nucleotides read TGCGCCAGCAGCCAAGATACTAGCGGGGGGTATAAGCAGTTCTTC. It encodes CASSQDTSGGYKQFF.

In this sample, this clone turned up a few times. An end of the junction differs from the germline gene, which may be a read error. The chain recombines TRBV28 with TRBJ1-6; 8 bases fit TRBD1. The V gene's germline CDR1 is MDHEN and CDR2 SYDVKM. This CDR3 has 13 residues. CDR3 nucleotides: TGTGCCAGCAGTTCTCCGATGGGGGAGGGACAGGTTTTT. Residues: CASSSPMGEGQVF.

The chain carries TRBV7-9 and TRBJ2-2, with TRBD1 matching over 9 bases. V was pared by 4 bases and J by 1 base, with 4 bases of the junction left unmatched. Germline-derived CDR1 and CDR2 are SEHNR and FQNEAQ (reference sequence). The CDR3 totals 16 residues. The CDR3 DNA reads as TGTGCCAGCAGCTGGGGACAGGGCTTGAACACCGGGGAGCTGTTTTTT. Protein: CASSWGQGLNTGELFF.

In its sample, this clone was seen a few times. V usage is TRBV5-5 and J usage is TRBJ1-5, with D uncertain. The CDR3 runs to 16 residues. Looked up from germline, CDR1 is SGHKS and CDR2 is YYEKEE (reference sequence). V was cut by 2 bases and J by 5 bases, with 17 bases left in between. As DNA, the CDR3 is TGTGCCAGCAGCTTAGTGGGTTGGCCAGGCGATCAGCCCCAGCATTTT. This translates into CASSLVGWPGDQPQHF.